This T cell receptor beta chain is from a study of breast tumors, draining lymph nodes, adjacent tissues (dated by TCRdb to 2016 to 2018). General notes on the study: Breast cancer patients provided tumor, adjacent nontumor tissue and axillary lymph nodes, and the study compared the TCR beta repertoires across these three sources. The study was designed to assess the relationships and possible T-cell exchange between tumor, surrounding tissue and draining lymph node repertoires in human breast cancer.

Trimming at the junction amounts to 6 bases on V and 7 bases on J, and the germline ends lie 10 bases apart. The germline V gene supplies CDR1 MDHEN and CDR2 SYDVKM. Inclusive of the bounding cysteine and phenylalanine, the CDR3 is 12 residues long. The only DNA kept is the CDR3, 36 bases in frame from the first base. At least ten counts were recorded for this clonotype. Its binding antigen is unknown. No base quality information exists; no much larger clone differs at one position. The instrument given in TCRdb is Illumina HiSeq 2000. TCR beta chain libraries were generated through multiplex PCR amplification. High-throughput sequencing was used to analyze the amplified TCR beta chain products. TCRdb itself trimmed the public reads at Q25 with fastp, ran MiXCR and retained productive beta chains. When rows share a CDR3 protein, they turn into one entry using the most common DNA and genes. Within this sample are under 30,000 distinct CDR3 sequences, with less than 25% of them counted one time only. Of the sample, about 13% is held by the ten largest clones.

General conclusions and limits of the study: The data were judged consistent with most tumor T cells deriving from the lymph node and then expanding within tumor tissue. The study presented the conclusion that tumor T cells originate in lymph nodes as consistent with a hypothesis, not as something directly demonstrated. Tumor and nontumor tissue repertoires were significantly more similar in luminal-like than in basal-like breast cancer. Tumor T-cell repertoires showed less diversity than lymph node repertoires and more diversity than nontumor tissue repertoires, and tumor T-cell repertoires showed preferential V and J gene usage.

The sample consisted of breast tumor tissue. This TCR was recovered from a female donor with breast cancer. Some clones in this sample may be carry-over from other donors' samples. The rearrangement joined TRBV28 to TRBJ1-5; no D segment can be confidently identified. The nucleotide sequence reads as follows: TGTGCCAGCAGGGGTTTTTTCCAGCCCCAGCATTTT. Its product reads: CASRGFFQPQHF. Supplemented by the reference TRBV28 and TRBJ1-5 proteins around the CDR3, the complete variable domain is DVKVTQSSRYLVKRTGEKVFLECVQDMDHENMFWYRQDPGLGLRLIYFSYDVKMKEKGDIPEGYSVSREKKERFSLILESASTNQTSMYLCASRGFFQPQHFGDGTRLSIL.